This TCR beta chain was identified in a study of cytomegalovirus exposure and HLA in healthy donors. Study information: Membership in the Caucasian-associated ancestry cluster was found for 81% of a few hundred genotyped donors.

Primers for the PCR totalled 60 Vbeta and 13 Jbeta. The table came from immunoSEQ multiplex PCR; TCRdb's copy has only in-frame clones and leaves some out. The repertoire holds 160,000 or so clones, with 75% to 80% as singletons. The V gene end was trimmed by 2 bases and the J gene end by 4 bases; junction bases not matched to a gene: 7. CDR1 and CDR2 from the germline V gene are MRHNA and SNTAGT. The CDR3 extends over 15 amino acids. Turning to this clone: Its matching antigen is unknown.

The study's findings and limits: Presence/absence analyses assumed roughly uniform sequencing depth across donors, which may not hold. For most subjects, TCR beta sequences were reported to predict HLA-A and HLA-B alleles with accuracy. Among TCR beta chains, those listed as cytomegalovirus-associated numbered over 150.

This sequence was found in a man aged 35 to 55 in good health and CMV-seropositive. The gene calls are TRBV6-4 and TRBJ1-1, with 7 bases identical to TRBD1. Sequenced: PBMCs. CDR3 DNA: TGTGCCAGCAGTGACCGTCCCCAGGGGGGCACTGAAGCTTTCTTT. It encodes CASSDRPQGGTEAFF.